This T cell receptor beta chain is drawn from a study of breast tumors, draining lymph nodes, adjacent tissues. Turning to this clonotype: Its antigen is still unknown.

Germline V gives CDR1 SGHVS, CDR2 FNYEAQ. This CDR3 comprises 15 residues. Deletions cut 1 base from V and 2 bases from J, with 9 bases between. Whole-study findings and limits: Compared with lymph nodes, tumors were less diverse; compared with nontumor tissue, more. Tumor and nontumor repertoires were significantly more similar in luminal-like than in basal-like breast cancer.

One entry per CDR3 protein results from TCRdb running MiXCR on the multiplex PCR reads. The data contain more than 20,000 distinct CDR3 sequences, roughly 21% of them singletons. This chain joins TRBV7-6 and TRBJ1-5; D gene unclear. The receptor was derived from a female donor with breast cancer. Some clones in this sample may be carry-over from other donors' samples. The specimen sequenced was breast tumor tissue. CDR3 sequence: CASSLEEGGNQPQHF. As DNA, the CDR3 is TGTGCCAGCAGCTTAGAGGAGGGAGGCAATCAGCCCCAGCATTTT.